Below, 30 T cell receptor beta chains from the same sample are listed, as sequenced in a study of cytomegalovirus exposure and HLA in healthy donors (dated by TCRdb to 2017 to 2019). Libraries were constructed by the immunoSEQ multiplex PCR assay. For the multiplex PCR, a mixture combining 60 forward primers for TCR Vbeta segments and 13 reverse primers for TCR Jbeta segments was used. Not all clones reach the TCRdb copy of this immuneACCESS table, which keeps in-frame sequences only. Checked studies attribute under half of the gap to unresolved V genes and leave the rest unexplained. This sample has around 190,000 clones in its table, and approximately 80% of those were observed once. The top ten hold more than 0.95% of the sample. Sequenced sample: PBMCs. These receptors all stem from a girl aged 2 to 9 in good health and CMV-seropositive.

This clone was detected only a few times. The V and J genes are TRBV11-1 and TRBJ1-2; D is perhaps TRBD1 (6 bases). This CDR3 region has 15 residues. Trimming removed 4 bases at V and 4 bases at J, with 16 bases between. Germline CDR1 and CDR2: SGHAT and FQDESV (reference sequence). The CDR3 nucleotides read TGTGCCAGCAGCTCTTTGAACCAGGGGCTCTATGGCTACACCTTC. Its translation: CASSSLNQGLYGYTF.

This chain links TRBV28 with TRBJ2-1; 10 bases fit TRBD1. Germline CDR1 reads MDHEN; CDR2 reads SYDVKM. V lost 5 bases to trimming and J lost 9 bases; unmatched junction nucleotides: 10. The CDR3 totals 15 residues. The CDR3, as DNA: TGTGCCAGCAGTCCATCAAGGGACAGGGGAGGTGAGCAGTTCTTC. The encoded protein is CASSPSRDRGGEQFF.

This chain uses TRBV5-6 with TRBJ1-4, with 7 bases fitting TRBD1. This CDR3 region has 15 residues. Trimming took 2 bases from V and 6 from J; bases not matched to a gene: 7. From germline, CDR1 is SGHDT and CDR2 YYEEEE. The CDR3 spells CASSLGQGVDEKLFF. CDR3 in DNA: TGTGCCAGCAGCTTAGGGCAGGGGGTGGATGAAAAACTGTTTTTT.

CDR3 sequence reads: CASSTQGEGAGQPQHF. CDR3 bases: TGTGCCAGCAGTACTCAGGGTGAGGGGGCTGGTCAGCCCCAGCATTTT. The V and J genes are TRBV27 and TRBJ1-5, with 7 nucleotides matching TRBD1. This CDR3 spans 16 amino acids. CDR1 MNHEY and CDR2 SMNVEV come from the germline V gene (reference sequence). The V gene end was trimmed by 5 bases and the J gene end by 6 bases; junction bases not matched to a gene: 13.

V usage is TRBV7-3 and J usage is TRBJ1-5; 7 bases agree with TRBD1. This CDR3 has 17 residues. From germline, CDR1 is SGHTA and CDR2 FQGTGA. V trimming: 7 bases; J trimming: 3 bases; junction bases outside the gene matches: 15. The chain's CDR3 is CASKLVPPTGYNQPQHF. The CDR3 nucleotides are TGTGCCAGCAAACTAGTCCCGCCGACAGGGTACAATCAGCCCCAGCATTTT.

V is TRBV9 and J is TRBJ1-2, with D possibly being TRBD1 (5 bases). Trimming shortened V by 4 bases and J by 2 bases, and 15 bases separated the two germline ends. Per the germline V gene, CDR1 is SGDLS and CDR2 is YYNGEE. The CDR3 is 15 residues long. CDR3 protein: CASSLRGLRNYGYTF. In DNA, the CDR3 is TGTGCCAGCAGCCTGAGGGGACTCCGGAACTATGGCTACACCTTC.

This clone was seen once. The gene calls are TRBV7-6 and TRBJ1-3; 8 nucleotides align to TRBD1. CDR3 length: 16 amino acids. Germline V gene data show CDR1 as SGHVS and CDR2 as FNYEAQ. J was trimmed by 0 bases and V by 3 bases; bases with no gene match: 4. CDR3 nucleotide sequence: TGTGCCAGCAGCTTGAACAGGGGGAACTCTGGAAACACCATATATTTT. Its translation is CASSLNRGNSGNTIYF.

The rearrangement links TRBV9 to TRBJ2-1; 7 bases are shared with TRBD2. V trimming: 4 bases; J trimming: 2 bases; junction bases outside the gene matches: 6. From germline, CDR1 is SGDLS and CDR2 YYNGEE. The CDR3 extends over 15 amino acids. CDR3 residues: CASSPSGGAYNEQFF. CDR3 DNA: TGTGCCAGCAGCCCTTCTGGGGGGGCCTACAATGAGCAGTTCTTC.

The CDR3 DNA sequence: TGTGCCAGCAGCTTGGGGCCCAGGGGGCGATTCGGGGAGCTGTTTTTT. As protein: CASSLGPRGRFGELFF. The J gene is TRBJ2-2, the V gene TRBV5-4; 8 bases line up with TRBD1. Germline CDR1 is SGHNT and CDR2 is YYREEE (reference sequence). The trim removed 0 bases at V and 7 bases at J, leaving 8 bases unmatched. This CDR3 has 16 residues.

The V gene is TRBV11-1, the J gene TRBJ2-7; 9 bases match TRBD2. The CDR3 loop spans 16 amino acids. J was trimmed by 5 bases and V by 5 bases; bases with no gene match: 13. Germline CDR1 is SGHAT and CDR2 is FQDESV (reference sequence). In DNA form, the CDR3 reads TGTGCCAGCAGCGTGATTTCGGGCGGGAGGGCCGACGAGCAGTACTTC. This translates into CASSVISGGRADEQYF.

This chain joins TRBV28 and TRBJ2-5; 9 nucleotides match TRBD2. In germline, CDR1 is MDHEN, CDR2 SYDVKM. The CDR3 consists of 14 residues. Losses at the gene ends were 5 bases for V and 11 bases for J; bases not matched to a gene: 12. CDR3 sequence reads: CASSPFAGGREQYF. The CDR3 bases are TGTGCCAGCAGTCCCTTTGCGGGGGGGAGGGAGCAGTACTTC.

The chain recombines TRBV15 with TRBJ2-2; tentative D call: TRBD2 (6 bases). CDR3 size: 14 residues. Germline assignment: CDR1 LNHNV and CDR2 YYDKDF (reference sequence). V was trimmed by 8 bases and J by 3 bases, leaving 13 bases between them. CDR3 amino acids: CATGGIWDTGELFF. The CDR3 DNA reads as TGTGCCACCGGGGGGATCTGGGACACCGGGGAGCTGTTTTTT.

This chain uses TRBV18 with TRBJ2-7; possible D gene TRBD1, 6 bases. V lost 2 bases to trimming and J lost 4 bases, with 15 bases between them. The CDR3 has 15 amino acids. Germline assignment: CDR1 KGHSH and CDR2 LQKENI. CDR3 region: CASSPRGGRGYEQYF. CDR3 nucleotide sequence: TGTGCCAGCTCACCAAGGGGCGGCAGGGGATACGAGCAGTACTTC.

The rearrangement links TRBV29-1 to TRBJ1-1; no firm D call. The ends were cut back, 5 bases at V and 6 bases at J, with 7 bases in the middle. Looked up from germline, CDR1 is SQVTM and CDR2 is ANQGSEA. There are 10 residues in the CDR3. The CDR3 DNA is TGCAGCGTTCTCCAGGCTGAAGCTTTCTTT. Its protein product is CSVLQAEAFF.

This clone was picked up a small number of times. The J gene is TRBJ2-1, the V gene TRBV27, with D possibly matching TRBD1 (8 bases). Trimming left V 5 bases short and J 2 bases short, with 25 bases between. This CDR3 contains 19 residues. Germline CDR1 MNHEY, CDR2 SMNVEV (reference sequence). DNA of the CDR3: TGTGCCAGCAGTCGTACAGGGGGGGCGCCATCCAAAACCTACAATGAGCAGTTCTTC. This gives the protein CASSRTGGAPSKTYNEQFF.

This clone appeared once. The rearrangement links TRBV28 to TRBJ2-3, with D perhaps TRBD1 (6 bases). Germline CDR1 MDHEN, CDR2 SYDVKM. The CDR3 covers 15 residues. V was cut by 8 bases and J by 1 base, with 16 bases left in between. Written as DNA, the CDR3 is TGTGCCAGCTCGAGCCACAGGGTTGGCACAGATACGCAGTATTTT. It is translated as CASSSHRVGTDTQYF. The whole variable domain, remainder taken from reference TRBV28 and TRBJ2-3, is DVKVTQSSRYLVKRTGEKVFLECVQDMDHENMFWYRQDPGLGLRLIYFSYDVKMKEKGDIPEGYSVSREKKERFSLILESASTNQTSMYLCASSSHRVGTDTQYFGPGTRLTVL.

In its sample, this clone was seen once. The rearrangement links TRBV9 to TRBJ2-2; D perhaps matches TRBD2 (5 bases). CDR3 size: 15 residues. Germline V gene sequence: CDR1 SGDLS, CDR2 YYNGEE. The ends were cut back, 0 bases at V and 4 bases at J, with 10 bases in the middle. The CDR3 protein is CASSVASGFTGELFF. DNA of the CDR3: TGTGCCAGCAGCGTAGCCTCGGGATTCACCGGGGAGCTGTTTTTT.

The J gene is TRBJ2-2, the V gene TRBV29-1; D may be TRBD1 (6 bases). Germline values: CDR1 SQVTM, CDR2 ANQGSEA. The germline V and J ends were trimmed by 4 bases and 3 bases, with 12 bases remaining between them. The CDR3 consists of 14 residues. DNA of the CDR3: TGCAGCGTTGTAAGTCAGGGGTACACCGGGGAGCTGTTTTTT. It codes for CSVVSQGYTGELFF.

The V and J genes are TRBV6-5 and TRBJ1-2, with a tentative D call TRBD1 (6 bases). The CDR3 totals 14 residues. Trimming took off 6 bases at V and 6 bases at J, with 17 bases between the two ends. Germline V gene sequence: CDR1 MNHEY, CDR2 SVGAGI. The CDR3 DNA sequence: TGTGCCAGCAGCCGGGACAAGCGACGGCATGGCTACACCTTC. Amino acid sequence: CASSRDKRRHGYTF.

The chain employs TRBV18 and TRBJ1-1, with D unclear. Trimming took off 4 bases at V and 7 bases at J, with 22 bases between the two ends. This CDR3 is built from 16 residues. CDR1 and CDR2 (germline): KGHSH, LQKENI. The CDR3 protein is CASSRNPQRMKDEAFF. The CDR3, as DNA: TGTGCCAGCTCACGCAACCCCCAGCGGATGAAAGATGAAGCTTTCTTT. The complete variable domain, with remaining parts taken from reference TRBV18 and TRBJ1-1, reads NAGVMQNPRHLVRRRGQEARLRCSPMKGHSHVYWYRQLPEEGLKFMVYLQKENIIDESGMPKERFSAEFPKEGPSILRIQQVVRGDSAAYFCASSRNPQRMKDEAFFGQGTRLTVV.

This clone was detected a few times. Different DNA sequences within this sample yield the same CDR3. The V gene is TRBV2, the J gene TRBJ2-7; D ambiguous. This CDR3 contains 11 residues. V lost 5 bases, J lost 3 bases, and 5 bases lay in between. Germline V CDR1 and CDR2: SNHLY, FYNNEI. The CDR3 loop reads CASSLYYEQYF. The CDR3 region has the DNA TGTGCCAGCAGTCTCTACTACGAGCAGTACTTC.

This chain joins TRBV19 and TRBJ1-1; the D gene is possibly TRBD1 (6 bases). The V gene lost 7 bases and the J gene lost 7 bases, with 19 bases spanning the gap. The length of the CDR3 is 14 residues. CDR1 is LNHDA, CDR2 SQIVND, per germline (reference sequence). CDR3 residues: CASKPPQGKGEAFF. Written as DNA, the CDR3 is TGTGCCAGTAAACCCCCTCAGGGGAAGGGTGAAGCTTTCTTT.

V gene TRBV11-3 combines with J gene TRBJ1-1; 8 bases line up with TRBD1. Germline values: CDR1 SGHNT, CDR2 YENEEA. The length of the CDR3 is 18 residues. V lost 0 bases to trimming and J lost 0 bases; unmatched junction nucleotides: 9. The CDR3 region has the DNA TGTGCCAGCAGCTTAGATCACGGGACAGGAATCTTGAACACTGAAGCTTTCTTT. Translated, it gives CASSLDHGTGILNTEAFF.

This sequence joins TRBV6-5 and TRBJ1-6; the D gene is possibly TRBD1 (5 bases). CDR3 length equals 15 residues. The germline V gene has CDR1 MNHEY and CDR2 SVGAGI. Trimming removed 0 bases at V and 7 bases at J, with 10 bases between. The CDR3: CASSYSRVHNSPLHF. The DNA of the CDR3 is TGTGCCAGCAGTTACTCCAGGGTACACAATTCACCCCTCCACTTT.

The gene calls are TRBV28 and TRBJ1-2; 7 nucleotides align to TRBD1. The CDR3 spans 13 residues. After removal of 5 bases from V and 3 bases from J, the junction contained 3 bases not matched to a gene. CDR1 and CDR2 (germline): MDHEN, SYDVKM. The CDR3 spells CASSPDRDYGYTF. DNA of the CDR3: TGTGCCAGCAGTCCAGACAGGGACTATGGCTACACCTTC.

The rearrangement links TRBV28 to TRBJ2-7; 7 bases align to TRBD1. CDR1 MDHEN and CDR2 SYDVKM come from the germline V gene. The CDR3 is 14 residues long. The junction had 5 bases not matched to a gene; V was cut back by 2 bases and J by 4 bases. The CDR3 nucleotides read TGTGCCAGCAGTTTAAGTATGGGACAGTACGAGCAGTACTTC. Translation: CASSLSMGQYEQYF.

Only one count was recorded for this clone. The rearrangement uses TRBV6-4 and TRBJ2-3; D possibly corresponds to TRBD2 (6 bases). Per the germline V gene, CDR1 is MRHNA and CDR2 is SNTAGT. V lost 2 bases and J 4 bases, leaving 16 bases between the germline ends. This CDR3 has 16 amino acids. This chain's CDR3 is CASSDVAGSVADTQYF. The CDR3 DNA is TGTGCCAGCAGTGACGTTGCGGGGTCGGTGGCAGATACGCAGTATTTT.

This chain joins TRBV9 and TRBJ1-6; 8 nucleotides match TRBD1. The CDR3 spans 16 residues. The germline V gene has CDR1 SGDLS and CDR2 YYNGEE. V lost 4 bases and J lost 9; bases outside the gene matches: 12. The CDR3 DNA reads as TGTGCCAGCAGCAACCGGGACAGGATTCGCCGTTCACCCCTCCACTTT. Amino acid sequence: CASSNRDRIRRSPLHF.

This clone was seen just once. This chain uses TRBV23-1 with TRBJ1-1; 8 bases align to TRBD1. TRBV23-1 is an ORF for which the function is uncertain. The junction had 9 bases not matched to a gene; V was cut back by 3 bases and J by 3 bases. This CDR3 is built from 16 residues. The CDR3 DNA follows: TGCGCCAGCAGTCAGAGGACAGGGTGTCGGGACACTGAAGCTTTCTTT. Protein product: CASSQRTGCRDTEAFF.

The J gene is TRBJ2-5, the V gene TRBV10-3; 9 nucleotides align to TRBD1. The assigned J gene may be wrong: the sequence end matches TRBJ2-7 better. Germline values: CDR1 ENHRY, CDR2 SYGVKD. The CDR3 has 14 residues. The CDR3 nucleotides read TGTGCCATCAATCCGGGACAGGGTCTCTACGAGCAGTACTTC. It yields the protein CAINPGQGLYEQYF.